These T cell receptor beta chains were read from a single sample in a study of vaccination effects on CD4 cells after COVID-19. Their antigen targets remain unknown. Assay: immunoSEQ multiplex PCR; the TCRdb copy retains only in-frame clones and omits some. The sample includes tens of thousands of clones, 73% seen only once; the top ten take 12%. Sequenced material: CD4+ T cells from PBMCs cultured with HCoV-229E spike peptides, taken before COVID-19 vaccination. These receptors were taken from a human donor who received a COVID-19 vaccine. Both conserved end residues are trimmed from each CDR3. The order of the fields is J gene, V gene, CDR3 protein.

>TRBJ1-4|TRBV4-2
ASSQGQGDANEKLF
>TRBJ2-7|TRBV10-1
ASSDGTSGEQY
>TRBJ2-1|TRBV13
ASSWPGLAGGEQF
>TRBJ1-4|TRBV9
ASSVTGTNEKLF
>TRBJ1-1|TRBV15
ATSPAGRFGGTEAF
>TRBJ1-1|TRBV18
ASSPTGTNTEAF
>TRBJ1-2|TRBV5-1
ASMKPGGNYGYT
>TRBJ2-3|TRBV5-4
ASSAHTLLAGDSPDTQY
>TRBJ2-7|TRBV19
ASSPTNRDEQY
>TRBJ1-6|TRBV5-1
ASSFDRGPSPLH
>TRBJ1-1|TRBV10-3
AIGENTEAF
>TRBJ1-2|TRBV20-1
SASLSDYGYT
>TRBJ1-5|TRBV7-2
ASSAGPDQPQH
>TRBJ1-2|TRBV5-1
ASSLGQGFYGYT
>TRBJ2-7|TRBV9
ASSVGSLGGDEQY
>TRBJ2-3|TRBV25-1
ASSDISAGRTDTQY
>TRBJ2-3|TRBV7-9
ASTPKGSPNTQY
>TRBJ1-5|TRBV14
ASSVQGNQPQH
>TRBJ2-3|TRBV7-7
ASSLGAGGTDTQY
>TRBJ2-5|TRBV19
ASTPRQGGGETQY
>TRBJ2-1|TRBV25-1
ASLRGASGRARNEQF
>TRBJ1-5|TRBV6-1
ASSAQRETGIDNQPQH
>TRBJ2-3|TRBV6-4
ASSDGTSGGADTQY
>TRBJ1-2|TRBV6-5
ASTSAGQFDGYT
>TRBJ1-5|TRBV10-2
ASSGRGRQPQH
>TRBJ1-1|TRBV3-1/TRBV3-2
ASSPGPNTEAF
>TRBJ2-1|TRBV6-5
ASWGGNGIRNEQF
>TRBJ2-5|TRBV5-1
ASSSGGQETQY
>TRBJ2-3|TRBV24-1
ATSDQLVADTQY
>TRBJ2-3|TRBV12-3/TRBV12-4
ATSSGEDTQY
>TRBJ1-2|TRBV9
ASSVDRADYGYT
>TRBJ2-1|TRBV5-1
ASSLAPGVVSYNEQF
>TRBJ2-3|TRBV5-1
ASSLAPTETDTQY
>TRBJ2-2|TRBV24-1
ATSDLLAGFKSGELF
>TRBJ2-1|TRBV7-9
ASSLALGDFSYNEQF
>TRBJ2-5|TRBV4-1
ASSQAPPGLAGVGQETQY
>TRBJ2-7|TRBV11-2
ASSFANEQY
>TRBJ2-7|TRBV29-1
SARGSSYEQY
>TRBJ1-5|TRBV28
ASRYEPGPQH
>TRBJ2-3|TRBV18
ASSPRQVGTTDTQY
>TRBJ1-2|TRBV5-6
ASSLSAGGYT
>TRBJ2-7|TRBV13
ASRRFGSSYEQY
>TRBJ2-3|TRBV12-3/TRBV12-4
ASSSGMYTQY
>TRBJ2-1|TRBV9
ASSAVGGYNEQF
>TRBJ1-1|TRBV18
ASSPDRFSNTEAF
>TRBJ1-4|TRBV6-6
ASATTTNEKLF
>TRBJ2-6|TRBV3-1/TRBV3-2
ASGSGQTSGANVLT
>TRBJ2-2|TRBV13
ASSLGLLRNTGELF
>TRBJ1-2|TRBV6-5
ASSYSSQGSTYGYT
>TRBJ2-7|TRBV2
ASSQGLYEQY